This T cell receptor beta chain came from a study of blood T cell repertoires in COVID-19. Overall study: There were acute and convalescent COVID-19 samples, and they came from the United States, Italy and Spain. T cells, B-cell-depleted T cells, or PBMCs provided the cDNA or gDNA that served as material.

In the original processing: It was from reference gene primer amplification that nucleated cell counts were estimated. The protocol was immunoSEQ multiplex PCR, while the TCRdb copy is restricted to in-frame clones and leaves out a portion. That table is the source of V, J and clone size, and D and trimming were worked out from the DNA. The table has about 360,000 clones, 70% to 90% seen once. Patients in Seattle were enrolled during active infection, then followed longitudinally. Sequences were obtained from peripheral blood. This TCR was sampled from a woman in her sixties with COVID-19, enrolled during active disease.

This CDR3 is CASSLASGGAGEQFF. The CDR3 coding sequence is TGCGCCAGCAGCTTGGCTAGCGGGGGGGCGGGTGAGCAGTTCTTC. V usage is TRBV5-1 and J usage is TRBJ2-1; 12 bases line up with TRBD2. Losses at the gene ends were 0 bases for V and 9 bases for J; bases not matched to a gene: 4. CDR1 SGHRS and CDR2 YFSETQ come from the germline V gene. The CDR3 contains 15 residues.